A selection of T cell receptor beta chains follows, all from one sample in a study of blood T cell repertoires in COVID-19. TCRdb's table, derived via immunoSEQ multiplex PCR, lists solely in-frame clones and lacks some. The sample includes about 500,000 clones, about nine tenths of them seen just once. The sample comprised PBMCs or T cells enriched from blood (not recorded which). The receptors derive from a woman between 18 and 29 years old who had recovered from COVID-19. Each CDR3 is given with its conserved first and last residue. The D gene is left open where the match is weak. Some rows mark clone size as missing; the rest say once, few, many or name a class of expanded clone.

TRBJ1-2	once	TRBD1	TRBV9	CASSSRDRAGYGYTF	TGTGCCAGCAGTTCCAGGGACAGGGCGGGCTATGGCTACACCTTC
TRBJ2-7	.	.	TRBV12-5	CASGLAPGLGRYEQYF	TGTGCTAGTGGTTTGGCCCCGGGGTTAGGACGCTACGAGCAGTACTTC
TRBJ2-1	.	TRBD1	TRBV4-1	CASSPYQRNDRVRNEQFF	TGCGCCAGCAGCCCGTATCAAAGAAATGACAGGGTCAGGAATGAGCAGTTCTTC
TRBJ1-6	.	.	TRBV30	CAWSVSFASGDSPLHF	TGTGCCTGGAGTGTCTCCTTCGCCTCTGGAGATTCACCCCTCCACTTT
TRBJ1-3	.	TRBD1	TRBV30	CAWSVQGLGNTIYF	TGTGCCTGGAGTGTACAGGGGCTAGGAAACACCATATATTTT
TRBJ1-5	once	TRBD1	TRBV5-5	CASSLMTGDQPQHF	TGTGCCAGCAGCTTGATGACAGGGGATCAGCCCCAGCATTTT
TRBJ2-3	.	.	TRBV7-9	CASSLIEAGNTQYF	TGTGCCAGCAGCTTAATAGAGGCGGGTAATACGCAGTATTTT
TRBJ1-6	many	TRBD1	TRBV19	CASSVTGGNSPLHF	TGTGCCAGTAGTGTGACAGGGGGGAATTCACCCCTCCACTTT
TRBJ1-5	once	.	TRBV6-5	CASREGYNQPQHF	TGTGCCAGCAGGGAGGGCTACAATCAGCCCCAGCATTTT
TRBJ2-7	.	TRBD1	TRBV19	CASSPGTGIYEQYF	TGTGCCAGTAGCCCCGGGACAGGGATCTACGAGCAGTACTTC
TRBJ1-1	.	.	TRBV28	CASSFGGYEAFF	TGTGCCAGCAGTTTTGGAGGCTATGAAGCTTTCTTT
TRBJ2-7	many	TRBD2	TRBV3-1/TRBV3-2	CASSQVTSGGYEQYF	TGTGCCAGCAGCCAAGTAACTAGCGGGGGCTACGAGCAGTACTTC
TRBJ2-3	.	.	TRBV7-9	CASTDSGPTDTQYF	TGTGCCAGCACGGACAGTGGCCCCACAGATACGCAGTATTTT
TRBJ1-6	.	.	TRBV5-1	CASSLSLGTNSPLHF	TGCGCCAGCAGCTTGTCTCTAGGAACGAATTCACCCCTCCACTTT
TRBJ1-1	few	TRBD1	TRBV19	CASSRGGTVMNTEAFF	TGTGCCAGTAGTAGAGGGGGGACAGTAATGAACACTGAAGCTTTCTTT
TRBJ2-5	.	TRBD1	TRBV5-1	CASSWKTGLGETQYF	TGCGCCAGCAGCTGGAAGACAGGGCTGGGGGAGACCCAGTACTTC
TRBJ2-3	.	.	TRBV5-6	CASSRRGADTQYF	TGTGCCAGCAGCCGGCGGGGAGCAGATACGCAGTATTTT
TRBJ1-1	.	.	TRBV4-2	CASSQEPAGLNTEAFF	TGTGCCAGCAGCCAAGAGCCCGCGGGGCTGAACACTGAAGCTTTCTTT
TRBJ2-3	.	.	TRBV9	CASSVAPEVDTQYF	TGTGCCAGCAGCGTAGCCCCAGAGGTAGATACGCAGTATTTT
TRBJ1-6	.	.	TRBV19	CASSIDDANSSPLHF	TGTGCCAGTAGTATAGACGATGCCAACTCGTCACCCCTCCACTTT
TRBJ2-7	.	.	TRBV30	CAWSAGYSYEQYF	TGTGCCTGGAGTGCAGGTTACTCCTACGAGCAGTACTTC
TRBJ2-3	.	TRBD2	TRBV9	CASSVGGDTDTQYF	TGTGCCAGCAGCGTTGGGGGGGACACAGATACGCAGTATTTT
TRBJ2-1	.	TRBD1	TRBV11-2	CASSSRDRGYNEQFF	TGTGCCAGCAGCTCCCGGGACAGGGGATACAATGAGCAGTTCTTC
TRBJ2-5	once	TRBD1	TRBV19	CASSGQGRQETQYF	TGTGCCAGTAGCGGACAGGGTCGGCAAGAGACCCAGTACTTC
TRBJ2-1	once	TRBD2	TRBV11-2	CASSVSGGVFNEQFF	TGTGCCAGCAGCGTGAGCGGGGGGGTCTTCAATGAGCAGTTCTTC
TRBJ1-2	.	.	TRBV6-5	CASSTRTDIYGYTF	TGTGCCAGCAGCACCCGGACTGACATCTATGGCTACACCTTC
TRBJ2-7	.	TRBD1	TRBV30	CAWGDRVEEQYF	TGTGCCTGGGGGGACAGGGTCGAGGAGCAGTACTTC
TRBJ2-3	.	.	TRBV29-1	CSVGSRTSTDTQYF	TGCAGCGTTGGCAGCAGGACTAGCACAGATACGCAGTATTTT
TRBJ1-2	.	TRBD1	TRBV7-2	CASSQGGTGSLRF	TGTGCCAGCAGCCAGGGGGGGACAGGTTCCCTTCGCTTC
TRBJ1-2	.	.	TRBV29-1	CSAVQGGDGYTF	TGCAGCGCCGTACAGGGTGGGGATGGCTACACCTTC
TRBJ1-3	once	.	TRBV12-3/TRBV12-4	CASSRIGDTIYF	TGTGCCAGCAGTCGAATAGGGGACACCATATATTTT
TRBJ2-7	.	TRBD2	TRBV6-5	CASSSQAGIYEQYF	TGTGCCAGCAGTTCCCAAGCGGGAATCTACGAGCAGTACTTC
TRBJ2-5	once	TRBD2	TRBV5-4	CASSLLAGSQETQYF	TGTGCCAGCAGCTTGCTAGCGGGGTCCCAAGAGACCCAGTACTTC
TRBJ1-2	.	.	TRBV5-5	CASSSTAETPYGYTF	TGTGCCAGCAGCTCTACAGCGGAGACCCCCTATGGCTACACCTTC
TRBJ2-3	.	.	TRBV7-2	CASSLDAGDSTDTQYF	TGTGCCAGCAGCTTAGATGCAGGGGACAGCACAGATACGCAGTATTTT
TRBJ2-7	.	TRBD2	TRBV2	CASSLAGPSYEQYF	TGTGCCAGCAGTTTAGCGGGGCCCTCCTACGAGCAGTACTTC
TRBJ2-7	.	TRBD2	TRBV30	CAWSPIAGQYYEQYF	TGTGCCTGGAGTCCTATAGCGGGGCAGTACTACGAGCAGTACTTC
TRBJ1-1	.	TRBD1	TRBV14	CASSQRGRTEAFF	TGTGCCAGCAGCCAGAGGGGGCGGACTGAAGCTTTCTTT
TRBJ1-1	.	.	TRBV30	CAWVTGNTEAFF	TGTGCCTGGGTGACGGGGAACACTGAAGCTTTCTTT
TRBJ1-6	.	.	TRBV28	CASSFVTGLTYNSPLHF	TGTGCCAGCAGTTTCGTCACTGGACTGACCTATAATTCACCCCTCCACTTT
TRBJ1-4	.	.	TRBV4-2	CASSQVGGKLFF	TGTGCCAGCAGCCAAGTAGGGGGTAAACTGTTTTTT
TRBJ1-2	.	TRBD1	TRBV6-5	CASSQRTGRGYTF	TGTGCCAGCAGCCAAAGGACAGGGAGAGGCTACACCTTC